The 22 T cell receptor beta chains reported below all come from one sample, sequenced in a study of spatial heterogeneity in lung cancer. Study conclusions and caveats: Higher tumor mutation counts went along with higher counts of expanded intratumoral alpha and beta TCRs.

TCRdb reprocessed the 5' RACE reads with MiXCR, giving one entry per CDR3 protein. The sample lists some 1,100 distinct CDR3 sequences, roughly 13% occurring once. Their antigen targets remain unknown. Time point of the sample: sample taken at primary tumor resection. This specimen was lung tumor tissue, taken at surgery. The receptors derive from a male donor with early-stage non-small cell lung cancer.

This clonotype was counted a few times. As an off-target read in a library built for alpha chains, this beta chain has a frequency of little significance. The V and J genes are TRBV29-1 and TRBJ2-5; D call uncertain. The CDR3 runs to 12 residues. Germline V lookup: CDR1 SQVTM, CDR2 ANQGSEA. V shed 4 bases and J shed 5 bases, with 11 bases lying between them. The CDR3 bases are TGCAGCGTTGCCCTAGATCGGGAGACCCAGTACTTC. This codes for CSVALDRETQYF.

In the case of this clonotype: Within a library made for alpha chains, this beta chain is off target, and its count is uninformative. The chain couples TRBV12-3 or TRBV12-4 to TRBJ1-5, with D possibly matching TRBD1 (6 bases). Trimming cost V 2 bases and J 0 bases, with 11 bases left between them. CDR3 length: 16 residues. CDR3 protein: CASSLRTAYSNQPQHF. As DNA, the CDR3 is TGTGCCAGCAGTTTAAGGACAGCTTATAGCAATCAGCCCCAGCATTTT.

Comment on this clonotype: Little can be read into the size of this beta chain, an off-target read in a library designed for alpha chains. The chain employs TRBV11-3 and TRBJ2-3; 9 bases are shared with TRBD2. The germline gives CDR1 SGHNT, CDR2 YENEEA. This CDR3 is built from 15 residues. Germline trimming cut 2 bases from V and 1 base from J; bases unmatched to any gene: 1. The CDR3 sequence is CASSLKRGGTDTQYF. The CDR3 bases are TGTGCCAGCAGCTTAAAGCGGGGGGGCACAGATACGCAGTATTTT.

For this clonotype: Because the library targeted alpha chains, this beta chain is an off-target read whose size means little. V usage is TRBV5-1 and J usage is TRBJ1-2, with D perhaps TRBD1 (6 bases). This CDR3 has 17 residues. V lost 0 bases, J lost 5 bases, and 20 bases lay in between. In germline, CDR1 is SGHRS, CDR2 YFSETQ. The CDR3 region has the DNA TGCGCCAGCAGCTTGGGGACAGCCTCATTCCACTCTTATGGCTACACCTTC. Its translation is CASSLGTASFHSYGYTF.

This clonotype occurred many times. This beta chain appears as a stray read in a library generated for alpha chains; its size is not informative. CDR3 in amino acids: CASSRSLDNEKLFF. The CDR3 coding sequence is TGTGCCAGCAGTAGGAGCCTCGACAATGAAAAACTGTTTTTT. This chain joins TRBV12-3 or TRBV12-4 and TRBJ1-4; no clear D. Trimming left V 5 bases short and J 5 bases short, with 12 bases between. This CDR3 is built from 14 residues.

Relative to its sample, this clonotype is medium-sized. Since it is a stray read in a library aimed at alpha chains, this beta chain has a size that is not meaningful. This chain links TRBV2 with TRBJ1-2; D is undetermined. The ends were cut back, 5 bases at V and 4 bases at J, with 14 bases in the middle. The CDR3 contains 14 residues. Germline V gene lookup returns CDR1 SNHLY and CDR2 FYNNEI. CDR3 sequence: CASSFEGSIYGYTF. The DNA of the CDR3 is TGTGCCAGCAGTTTTGAGGGATCTATCTATGGCTACACCTTC.

This clonotype has at least ten counts. For a library built for alpha chains, this beta chain is a stray read; little rests on its size. This chain joins TRBV20-1 and TRBJ2-4; D remains unclear. Germline values: CDR1 DFQATT, CDR2 SNEGSKA (reference sequence). Trimming removed 0 bases from V and 4 bases from J, with 22 bases in between. The CDR3 has 18 residues. CDR3: CSARETRASQEPKNIQYF. The CDR3, as DNA: TGCAGTGCTAGAGAGACCCGGGCCTCTCAAGAACCAAAAAACATTCAGTACTTC.

In its sample, this clonotype is medium-sized. This beta chain is a stray read from a library made for alpha chains; its abundance is not meaningful. The chain carries TRBV7-9 and TRBJ2-1; no reliable D call. Germline assignment: CDR1 SEHNR and CDR2 FQNEAQ (reference sequence). Deletions cut 9 bases from V and 4 bases from J, with 7 bases between. This CDR3 spans 11 amino acids. As DNA, the CDR3 is TGTGCCAGTGAGAGGTACAATGAGCAGTTCTTC. Translated, it gives CASERYNEQFF.

In this sample, this clonotype is medium-sized. As an off-target read in a library built for alpha chains, this beta chain has a frequency of little significance. This sequence joins TRBV4-1 and TRBJ2-7; D assignment may be TRBD1 or TRBD2 (6 bases each). The V end was cut by 4 bases, the J end by 1 base, with 20 bases between. The V gene's germline CDR1 is MGHRA and CDR2 YSYEKL. This CDR3 is 17 amino acids long. The CDR3 DNA reads TGCGCCAGCAGCCCCCCGGGGGCTCCTAGCGAGTCCTACGAGCAGTACTTC. It translates to CASSPPGAPSESYEQYF.

This clonotype was detected many times. With the library built for alpha chains, this beta chain is off target and its frequency is not meaningful. The chain employs TRBV5-6 and TRBJ2-1, with D possibly being TRBD1 or TRBD2 (6 bases each). CDR3 length equals 15 residues. Per the germline V gene, CDR1 is SGHDT and CDR2 is YYEEEE. V gave up 3 bases and J gave up 6 bases, with 16 bases separating them. For the CDR3, the DNA is TGTGCCAGCAGCTATCTCAAGGGGGGACGCAATGAGCAGTTCTTC. Translation: CASSYLKGGRNEQFF.

By its share, this clonotype is large. Since it is a stray read in a library aimed at alpha chains, this beta chain has a size that is not meaningful. The chain combines TRBV18 with TRBJ1-2; D not certain. The CDR3 runs to 14 residues. Per germline, CDR1 KGHSH and CDR2 LQKENI. Between the trimmed V and J ends, which lost 1 base and 2 bases, there was a span of 8 bases. The DNA of the CDR3 is TGTGCCAGCTCACCACGGCGTGACAACTATGGCTACACCTTC. Its protein product is CASSPRRDNYGYTF.

This clonotype showed up many times. Since the library was made to target alpha chains, this beta chain is a stray read and its abundance is not meaningful. CDR3: CASSPSSGGRTGELFF. In DNA form, the CDR3 reads TGTGCCAGCAGCCCATCTAGCGGGGGACGCACCGGGGAGCTGTTTTTT. The gene calls are TRBV7-2 and TRBJ2-2; 10 bases align to TRBD2. The CDR3 extends over 16 amino acids. The J segment lost 4 bases and the V segment lost 5 bases, leaving 7 bases of the junction unmatched. The germline V gene has CDR1 SGHTA and CDR2 FQGNSA. The full variable domain, in which reference TRBV7-2 and TRBJ2-2 provide the parts outside the CDR3, is GAGVSQSPSNKVTEKGKDVELRCDPISGHTALYWYRQSLGQGLEFLIYFQGNSAPDKSGLPSDRFSAERTGGSVSTLTIQRTQQEDSAVYLCASSPSSGGRTGELFFGEGSRLTVL.

By its share, this clonotype is medium-sized. The library was designed around alpha chains, so this beta chain is a stray read whose abundance carries little weight. The rearrangement joins TRBV20-1 to TRBJ1-1; D gene ambiguous. Germline V CDR1 and CDR2: DFQATT, SNEGSKA (reference sequence). The ends were cut back, 7 bases at V and 4 bases at J, with 4 bases in the middle. CDR3 length: 9 amino acids. CDR3 amino acids: CSVGTEAFF. The CDR3 DNA is TGCAGTGTGGGCACTGAAGCTTTCTTT.

By sample share, this clonotype is large. Because this beta chain is a stray read in a library intended to capture alpha chains, its abundance should not be given much weight. The J gene is TRBJ1-5, the V gene TRBV28; 7 nucleotides match TRBD1. Germline V lookup: CDR1 MDHEN, CDR2 SYDVKM. The CDR3 is made up of 14 amino acids. Germline trimming cut 4 bases from V and 0 bases from J; bases unmatched to any gene: 0. The CDR3 sequence is CASSSGGSNQPQHF. In DNA form, the CDR3 reads TGTGCCAGCAGTTCAGGGGGTAGCAATCAGCCCCAGCATTTT.

This clonotype was recorded many times. As an off-target read in a library built for alpha chains, this beta chain has a frequency of little significance. This chain links TRBV20-1 with TRBJ1-1; TRBD1 matches at 7 bases. The CDR3 is made up of 15 amino acids. J was trimmed by 1 base and V by 5 bases; bases with no gene match: 10. In germline, CDR1 is DFQATT, CDR2 SNEGSKA (reference sequence). Here the CDR3 DNA reads TGCAGTGCTTACGTTACAGGGGCAGGGAACACTGAAGCTTTCTTT. Protein product: CSAYVTGAGNTEAFF.

By sample share, this clonotype is medium-sized (0.01 to 0.1%). Little can be read into the size of this beta chain, an off-target read in a library designed for alpha chains. Here the CDR3 reads CASRYQGYEQYF. CDR3 nucleotides: TGCGCCAGCAGGTATCAAGGTTACGAGCAGTACTTC. The chain combines TRBV5-1 with TRBJ2-7; no firm D call. Trimming shortened V by 5 bases and J by 4 bases, and 10 bases separated the two germline ends. The CDR3 loop spans 12 amino acids. Per germline, CDR1 SGHRS and CDR2 YFSETQ.

By sample fraction, this clonotype is medium-sized (0.01 to 0.1%). For a library built for alpha chains, this beta chain is a stray read; little rests on its size. V gene TRBV19 combines with J gene TRBJ1-5; 7 bases agree with TRBD1. Germline CDR1 is LNHDA and CDR2 is SQIVND (reference sequence). Unmatched junction bases numbered 2, after V lost 4 bases and J lost 2 bases. The CDR3 is 14 residues long. CDR3 amino acids: CASSRQGGNQPQHF. The DNA for the CDR3 is TGTGCCAGTAGTAGACAGGGTGGCAATCAGCCCCAGCATTTT.

This clonotype was seen a few times. Since it is a stray read in a library aimed at alpha chains, this beta chain has a size that is not meaningful. V is TRBV27 and J is TRBJ2-3; tentatively, D is TRBD2 (7 bases). V dropped 10 bases and J dropped 0 bases, with 11 bases sitting between them. The germline gives CDR1 MNHEY, CDR2 SMNVEV (reference sequence). The CDR3 has 13 amino acids. The CDR3 DNA follows: TGTGCCACCGGGGGGCTTAGCACAGATACGCAGTATTTT. Translation: CATGGLSTDTQYF.

A remark on this clonotype: For a library built for alpha chains, this beta chain is a stray read; little rests on its size. The rearrangement joins TRBV6-2 or TRBV6-3 to TRBJ2-5, with 7 bases aligning to TRBD2. Trimming removed 2 bases from V and 2 bases from J; junction bases left unmatched: 2. CDR3 length: 14 amino acids. Germline assignment: CDR1 MNHEY and CDR2 SVGEGT. The CDR3, as DNA: TGTGCCAGCAGTTACGGGGGGGGGCAAGAGACCCAGTACTTC. Translating gives CASSYGGGQETQYF.

By share, this clonotype ranks as large. This beta chain turned up in a library designed for alpha chains; as an off-target read, its abundance says little. The chain recombines TRBV7-2 with TRBJ2-6, with 8 positions matching TRBD1. The CDR3 has 17 residues. The germline V gene has CDR1 SGHTA and CDR2 FQGNSA. The trim removed 5 bases at V and 2 bases at J, leaving 8 bases unmatched. For the CDR3, the DNA is TGTGCCAGCAGCCCCCGGACAGGGCAACCTGGGGCCAACGTCCTGACTTTC. It translates to CASSPRTGQPGANVLTF.

Within the sample, this clonotype is large (0.1 to 1%). For a library built for alpha chains, this beta chain is a stray read; little rests on its size. The chain uses TRBV19 and TRBJ2-2; no clear D gene. Germline loops: CDR1 LNHDA, CDR2 SQIVND (reference sequence). There are 14 residues in the CDR3. Trimming took off 10 bases at V and 2 bases at J, with 14 bases between the two ends. CDR3 protein: CATQPGSNTGELFF. DNA of the CDR3: TGTGCCACCCAACCCGGGTCTAACACCGGGGAGCTGTTTTTT.

This clonotype was recorded a few times. This beta chain is an unintended read in a library built for alpha chains; its size means little. The chain joins TRBV7-2 to TRBJ2-1; 7 bases map to TRBD1. With 5 bases clipped from V and 6 bases from J, the junction kept 10 bases outside the gene matches. The germline V gene encodes CDR1 SGHTA and CDR2 FQGNSA. This CDR3 has 15 amino acids. CDR3 amino acids: CASSPVGGVGNEQFF. The DNA of the CDR3 is TGTGCCAGCAGCCCGGTAGGGGGCGTGGGCAATGAGCAGTTCTTC.